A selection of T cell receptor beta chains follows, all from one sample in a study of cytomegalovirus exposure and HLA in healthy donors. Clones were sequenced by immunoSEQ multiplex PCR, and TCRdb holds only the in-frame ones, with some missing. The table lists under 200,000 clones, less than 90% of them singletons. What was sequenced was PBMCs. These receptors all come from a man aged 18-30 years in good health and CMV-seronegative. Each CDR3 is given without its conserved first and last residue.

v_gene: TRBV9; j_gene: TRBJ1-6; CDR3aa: ASSAGQSNSPLH
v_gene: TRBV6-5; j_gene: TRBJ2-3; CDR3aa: ASTLTGGADTQY
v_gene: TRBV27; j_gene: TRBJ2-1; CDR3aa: ASSLGSGNDEQF
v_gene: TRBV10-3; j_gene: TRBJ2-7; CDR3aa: AISGNGTSGRPSSYEQY
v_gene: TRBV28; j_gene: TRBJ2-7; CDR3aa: ASKPPGQGAGGSYEQY
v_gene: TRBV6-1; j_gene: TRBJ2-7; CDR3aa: ASRGDSSYEQY
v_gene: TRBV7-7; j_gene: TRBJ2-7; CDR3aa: ASSLDRGHEQY
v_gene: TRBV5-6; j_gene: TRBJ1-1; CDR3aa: ASSLAGGNTEAF
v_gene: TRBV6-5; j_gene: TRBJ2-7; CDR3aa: ASSTPGQPYEQY
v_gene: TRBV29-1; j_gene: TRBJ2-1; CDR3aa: SVTTASYNEQF
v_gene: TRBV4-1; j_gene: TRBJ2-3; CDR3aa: ASSQPDYPRGTDTQY
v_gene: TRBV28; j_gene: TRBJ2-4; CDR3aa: ASSFPGSAKNIQY
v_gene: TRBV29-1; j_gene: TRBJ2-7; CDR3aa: SALTSAYEQY
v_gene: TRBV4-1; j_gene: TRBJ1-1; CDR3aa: ASRGDRDTEAF
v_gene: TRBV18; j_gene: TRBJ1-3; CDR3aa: ASSPPRGQSSGNTIY
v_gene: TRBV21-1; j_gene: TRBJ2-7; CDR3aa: ASSKPRGERGVLYEQY
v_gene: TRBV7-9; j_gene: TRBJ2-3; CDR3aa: ASSHGDRDVGDTQY
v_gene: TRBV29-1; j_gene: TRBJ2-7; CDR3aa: SVEGQGQESGEQY
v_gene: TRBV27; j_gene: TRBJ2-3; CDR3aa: AIGGASAPDTQY
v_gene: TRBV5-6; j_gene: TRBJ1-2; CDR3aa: ASSLSMSGYT
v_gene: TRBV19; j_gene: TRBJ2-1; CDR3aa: ASRVSGETYYFNEQF
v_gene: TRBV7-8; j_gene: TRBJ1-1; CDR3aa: ASSLGLGRYTEAF
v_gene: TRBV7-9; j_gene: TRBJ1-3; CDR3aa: ASSPPGSGNTIY
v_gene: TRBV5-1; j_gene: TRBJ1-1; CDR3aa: ASSDPGGGVTEAF
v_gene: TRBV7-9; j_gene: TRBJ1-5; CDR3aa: ASSEMGGNQPQH
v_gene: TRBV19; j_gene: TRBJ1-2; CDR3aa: ATKTSGGDYGYT
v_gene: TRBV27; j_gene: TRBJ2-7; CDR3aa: ASKDMAAYEQY
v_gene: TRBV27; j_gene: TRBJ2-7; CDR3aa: ASSLQLGLQSY
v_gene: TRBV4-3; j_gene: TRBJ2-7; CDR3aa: ASSQEAHGTDPYEQY
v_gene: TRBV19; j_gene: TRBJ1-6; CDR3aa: ASSIDRGPDSPLH
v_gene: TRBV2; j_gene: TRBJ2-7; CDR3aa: ASSADRLVSYEQY